The rows below give T cell receptor beta chains drawn from one sample of a study of early T cells in non-severe SARS-CoV-2 infection. TCRdb analysed the 5' RACE reads with MiXCR anew, one entry per CDR3 protein. Here the sample spans 45,000 to 60,000 distinct CDR3 sequences, 7% to 8% being singletons. The sequenced sample was whole blood. The receptors come from an adult who was a healthcare worker with PCR-confirmed SARS-CoV-2 infection or an uninfected control (not recorded which). Both conserved end residues are trimmed from each CDR3. The D gene is left open where the match is weak.

cdr3_aa: ASTPGEPGQTSYEQY; d_call: TRBD1; v_call: TRBV27
cdr3_aa: ASSLGGRGSGDTQY; d_call: NA; v_call: TRBV28
cdr3_aa: ASSFRAPQGHLSYEQY; d_call: NA; v_call: TRBV21-1
cdr3_aa: ASSSSQGNTEAF; d_call: NA; v_call: TRBV28
cdr3_aa: ASSPTRGWQTEAF; d_call: NA; v_call: TRBV18
cdr3_aa: ASRGPTMNTEAF; d_call: NA; v_call: TRBV4-1
cdr3_aa: ASSLSINRPNTEAF; d_call: NA; v_call: TRBV6-5
cdr3_aa: ASRAGTSADTQY; d_call: TRBD2; v_call: TRBV2
cdr3_aa: ASSSRGLAGAITYEQY; d_call: TRBD2; v_call: TRBV28
cdr3_aa: ASSISGRAGGTDTQY; d_call: TRBD2; v_call: TRBV6-5
cdr3_aa: ASSRRGASYSYEQY; d_call: NA; v_call: TRBV19
cdr3_aa: AILRADTQY; d_call: NA; v_call: TRBV10-3
cdr3_aa: ASTTAGGPGEQY; d_call: TRBD2; v_call: TRBV2
cdr3_aa: ASSQDIGSNQPQH; d_call: NA; v_call: TRBV3-1
cdr3_aa: ASIPGVADEQF; d_call: NA; v_call: TRBV12-3/TRBV12-4
cdr3_aa: ASSFVLQAKETQY; d_call: NA; v_call: TRBV5-1
cdr3_aa: ASSNRGQGAYEQY; d_call: NA; v_call: TRBV5-4
cdr3_aa: ASSPTQLAGASEQY; d_call: TRBD2; v_call: TRBV3-1
cdr3_aa: ASSLGGGGGLSTDTQY; d_call: NA; v_call: TRBV7-2
cdr3_aa: ARPGLAGTVAETQY; d_call: TRBD2; v_call: TRBV7-4
cdr3_aa: AISESGGSITEAF; d_call: NA; v_call: TRBV10-3
cdr3_aa: ASSTHSAHYEQY; d_call: NA; v_call: TRBV19
cdr3_aa: SARTGGWDEQF; d_call: TRBD1; v_call: TRBV20-1
cdr3_aa: ASSTTGGKAGELF; d_call: TRBD1; v_call: TRBV2
cdr3_aa: ASSPRGTGGDGYT; d_call: NA; v_call: TRBV7-8
cdr3_aa: SARVQGTLYEQY; d_call: NA; v_call: TRBV20-1
cdr3_aa: ATSAPGQGYTGELF; d_call: TRBD1; v_call: TRBV24-1
cdr3_aa: ASSLIRDSTDTQY; d_call: NA; v_call: TRBV5-6
cdr3_aa: SVQQTGYT; d_call: NA; v_call: TRBV29-1
cdr3_aa: ASWRDTGYT; d_call: NA; v_call: TRBV2
cdr3_aa: ATRFGEGGYT; d_call: NA; v_call: TRBV24-1
cdr3_aa: ASSYGAGTEAF; d_call: NA; v_call: TRBV5-1
cdr3_aa: ASSFQTSGRRTYNEQF; d_call: TRBD2; v_call: TRBV5-1
cdr3_aa: ASSSQGFRYEQY; d_call: NA; v_call: TRBV12-3/TRBV12-4
cdr3_aa: ASSEPGQGAYEQY; d_call: TRBD1; v_call: TRBV6-1
cdr3_aa: SARRGGINIQY; d_call: NA; v_call: TRBV20-1
cdr3_aa: SVGGQYEQY; d_call: NA; v_call: TRBV29-1
cdr3_aa: ASSPELNEKLF; d_call: NA; v_call: TRBV28
cdr3_aa: AWSLATGELF; d_call: NA; v_call: TRBV30
cdr3_aa: SVDDALSSYNEQF; d_call: NA; v_call: TRBV29-1
cdr3_aa: ASSEVAGFVDEQF; d_call: TRBD2; v_call: TRBV25-1
cdr3_aa: ASSLNRGRETQY; d_call: TRBD1; v_call: TRBV7-2
cdr3_aa: ASSLTLNTEAF; d_call: NA; v_call: TRBV7-8
cdr3_aa: SVDWGQGPGELF; d_call: TRBD1; v_call: TRBV29-1
cdr3_aa: ASSSLAGNEQF; d_call: TRBD2; v_call: TRBV5-1